The 13 T cell receptor beta chains presented below share a single source sample, sequenced in a study of blood T cell repertoires in COVID-19 (dated by TCRdb to 2020 to 2021). Library preparation employed the immunoSEQ multiplex PCR assay. Imported from immuneACCESS, the table was reduced by TCRdb to in-frame sequences with V and J called. These copies leave out some clones; in studies compared against another copy, an unresolved V gene accounts for under half, and the cause of the remainder is not known. The sample records roughly 100,000 clones, over 70% of which are singletons. The ten largest make up 10% to 15% of the sample. Source material: peripheral blood. These receptors came from a human donor in a cohort sampled during active or convalescent COVID-19.

This chain connects TRBV19 to TRBJ1-2, with D maybe TRBD1 (5 bases). Trimming pared 1 base from V and 6 bases from J, leaving 12 bases between. CDR3 length: 14 amino acids. CDR1 and CDR2 (germline): LNHDA, SQIVND (reference sequence). CDR3 nucleotide sequence: TGTGCCAGTAGTATAGCGGGGGTAATCGATGGCTACACCTTC. Translating it yields CASSIAGVIDGYTF.

The V and J genes are TRBV19 and TRBJ1-1, with a tentative D call TRBD1 (5 bases). The ends were cut back, 8 bases at V and 7 bases at J, with 17 bases in the middle. CDR3 length: 13 amino acids. Germline CDR1 LNHDA, CDR2 SQIVND (reference sequence). In nucleotides, the CDR3 is TGTGCCAGTTCCTCCATGGGGCGGTTTGAAGCTTTCTTT. This gives the protein CASSSMGRFEAFF. Looking up the rest from reference TRBV19 and TRBJ1-1 gives the full variable domain: DGGITQSPKYLFRKEGQNVTLSCEQNLNHDAMYWYRQDPGQGLRLIYYSQIVNDFQKGDIAEGYSVSREKKESFPLTVTSAQKNPTAFYLCASSSMGRFEAFFGQGTRLTVV.

The chain employs TRBV2 and TRBJ2-5; 13 bases are a match to TRBD2. V shed 5 bases and J 5 bases; nucleotides not matched to a gene: 5. The CDR3 consists of 15 residues. Germline loops: CDR1 SNHLY, CDR2 FYNNEI. The CDR3 loop is CASSLLAGGTETQYF. The DNA for the CDR3 is TGTGCCAGCAGTCTACTAGCGGGGGGGACGGAGACCCAGTACTTC. Supplemented by reference TRBV2 and TRBJ2-5, the full variable domain reads EPEVTQTPSHQVTQMGQEVILRCVPISNHLYFYWYRQILGQKVEFLVSFYNNEISEKSEIFDDQFSVERPDGSNFTLKIRSTKLEDSAMYFCASSLLAGGTETQYFGPGTRLLVL.

This CDR3 reads CSASSQGWTGELFF. DNA of the CDR3: TGCAGTGCTAGTAGCCAGGGTTGGACCGGGGAGCTGTTTTTT. The chain carries TRBV20-1 and TRBJ2-2, with a weak D call TRBD1 (5 bases). V lost 3 bases and J 5 bases, leaving 13 bases between the germline ends. This CDR3 is built from 14 residues. The germline V gene has CDR1 DFQATT and CDR2 SNEGSKA (reference sequence).

The chain recombines TRBV4-1 with TRBJ1-6; the match to TRBD1 covers 7 bases. Germline lookup yields CDR1 MGHRA and CDR2 YSYEKL. V was clipped by 4 bases and J by 8 bases; unmatched bases: 11. The CDR3 totals 16 residues. Here the CDR3 reads CASSRVPGQRDSPLHF. The CDR3 DNA follows: TGCGCCAGCAGCCGAGTACCGGGACAGAGAGATTCACCCCTCCACTTT.

The chain joins TRBV11-3 to TRBJ2-1; the match to TRBD1 covers 9 bases. The CDR3 runs to 15 residues. Germline-derived CDR1 and CDR2 are SGHNT and YENEEA. Germline trimming cut 3 bases from V and 7 bases from J; bases unmatched to any gene: 7. The CDR3 DNA is TGTGCCAGCAGCTTTTCCGGGACAGGGACGAATGAGCAGTTCTTC. As protein: CASSFSGTGTNEQFF.

V gene TRBV4-1 combines with J gene TRBJ1-3; D might be TRBD1 (5 bases). Trimming removed 0 bases from V and 2 bases from J, with 14 bases in between. In germline, CDR1 is MGHRA, CDR2 YSYEKL. The CDR3 has 17 amino acids. CDR3 in DNA: TGCGCCAGCAGCCAAGAGCCAGGGCGGTACGCTGGAAACACCATATATTTT. This gives the protein CASSQEPGRYAGNTIYF.

The rearrangement links TRBV12-3 or TRBV12-4 to TRBJ2-1; D remains unclear. The V end was cut by 6 bases, the J end by 4 bases, with 4 bases between. The CDR3 has 11 amino acids. CDR3 sequence reads: CASSHYNEQFF. As DNA, the CDR3 is TGTGCCAGCAGCCATTACAATGAGCAGTTCTTC.

The gene calls are TRBV19 and TRBJ1-5; 7 positions agree with TRBD1. V lost 6 bases, J lost 0 bases, and 8 bases stayed unmatched. There are 16 residues in the CDR3. Germline V gene lookup returns CDR1 LNHDA and CDR2 SQIVND (reference sequence). In DNA form, the CDR3 reads TGTGCCAGTAGCGATGACAGGGTGTATAGCAATCAGCCCCAGCATTTT. It is translated as CASSDDRVYSNQPQHF.

The chain has TRBV4-1 and TRBJ2-7; 10 nucleotides match TRBD1. Germline V gene data show CDR1 as MGHRA and CDR2 as YSYEKL. Trimming at V came to 2 bases and at J to 2 bases, leaving 6 bases not matched to a gene. CDR3 length equals 16 residues. The CDR3 DNA follows: TGCGCCAGCAGCCAACGGGGACAGGGGCCCCCCTACGAGCAGTACTTC. Translation: CASSQRGQGPPYEQYF.

The chain joins TRBV7-9 to TRBJ1-1; D is ambiguous. The length of the CDR3 is 15 residues. The V end was cut by 1 base, the J end by 6 bases, with 15 bases between. From germline, CDR1 is SEHNR and CDR2 FQNEAQ (reference sequence). The CDR3 spells CASSLESPQASEAFF. In DNA, the CDR3 is TGTGCCAGCAGCTTAGAGAGCCCCCAGGCTTCTGAAGCTTTCTTT.

V is TRBV27 and J is TRBJ1-1; possibly TRBD1 for D (5 bases). CDR1 is MNHEY, CDR2 SMNVEV, per germline (reference sequence). Trimming took off 7 bases at V and 6 bases at J, with 12 bases between the two ends. The CDR3 is 12 amino acids. CDR3 in amino acids: CASKFGGSEAFF. CDR3 coding DNA: TGTGCCAGCAAATTCGGGGGATCTGAAGCTTTCTTT.

This clone has only one observation. The chain links TRBV7-2 to TRBJ2-1; 7 nucleotides line up with TRBD1. Germline CDR1 and CDR2: SGHTA and FQGNSA. The CDR3 runs to 14 residues. The trim removed 4 bases at V and 13 bases at J, leaving 13 bases unmatched. This CDR3 reads CASSSRGQLSSQFF. The CDR3 DNA is TGTGCCAGCAGCTCTAGGGGGCAGCTAAGTAGTCAGTTCTTC.